The present T cell receptor beta chain was sequenced within a study of neurological immune-mediated disorders. Study conclusions and caveats: Patients with HTLV-1-associated myelopathy had the highest level of TCR clonal expansion, whereas patients with multiple sclerosis had the lowest level, falling beneath the level found in healthy controls. Private repertoires in all groups were suggested by the absence of shared CDR3 amino acid sequences among expanded clones across subjects.

Ten or more counts support this clonotype. What it binds is unknown. Germline lookup yields CDR1 SEHNR and CDR2 FQNEAQ (reference sequence). With 8 bases removed from V and 4 bases from J, the gap between germline ends came to 5 bases. The CDR3 runs to 10 residues. 5'RACE with 10-nucleotide random UMIs generated the cDNA. A single record per CDR3 protein comes from TCRdb applying MiXCR to the 5' RACE reads. Of some 87,000 distinct CDR3 sequences listed, 13% are singletons. Time point in this sample: longitudinal time-point 2. Unsorted libraries were prepared from 2 million PBMCs that had been stored at -80 C.

The sequencing sample was made of PBMCs. This TCR was sampled from a female donor with HTLV-1-associated myelopathy (HAM/TSP). The V and J genes are TRBV7-9 and TRBJ2-5; D unclear. This chain's CDR3 is CASGTETQYF. For the CDR3, the DNA is TGTGCCAGCGGCACAGAGACCCAGTACTTC.